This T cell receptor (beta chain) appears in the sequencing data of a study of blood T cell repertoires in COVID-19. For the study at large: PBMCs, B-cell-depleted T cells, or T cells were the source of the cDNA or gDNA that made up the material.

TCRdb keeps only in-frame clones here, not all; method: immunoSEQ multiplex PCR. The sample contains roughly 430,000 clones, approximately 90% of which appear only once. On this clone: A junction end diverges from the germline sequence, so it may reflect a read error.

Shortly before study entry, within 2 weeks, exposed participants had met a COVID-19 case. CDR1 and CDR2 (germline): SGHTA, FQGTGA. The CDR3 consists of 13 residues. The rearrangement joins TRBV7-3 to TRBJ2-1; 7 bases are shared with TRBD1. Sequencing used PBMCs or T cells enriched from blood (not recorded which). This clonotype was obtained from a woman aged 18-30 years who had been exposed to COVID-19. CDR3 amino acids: CASSLWDSDEQFF. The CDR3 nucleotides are TGTGCCAGCAGCTTATGGGACAGCGATGAACAGTTCTTC. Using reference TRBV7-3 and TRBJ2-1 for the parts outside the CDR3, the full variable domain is GAGVSQTPSNKVTEKGKYVELRCDPISGHTALYWYRQSLGQGPEFLIYFQGTGAADDSGLPNDRFFAVRPEGSVSTLKIQRTERGDSAVYLCASSLWDSDEQFFGPGTRLTVL.